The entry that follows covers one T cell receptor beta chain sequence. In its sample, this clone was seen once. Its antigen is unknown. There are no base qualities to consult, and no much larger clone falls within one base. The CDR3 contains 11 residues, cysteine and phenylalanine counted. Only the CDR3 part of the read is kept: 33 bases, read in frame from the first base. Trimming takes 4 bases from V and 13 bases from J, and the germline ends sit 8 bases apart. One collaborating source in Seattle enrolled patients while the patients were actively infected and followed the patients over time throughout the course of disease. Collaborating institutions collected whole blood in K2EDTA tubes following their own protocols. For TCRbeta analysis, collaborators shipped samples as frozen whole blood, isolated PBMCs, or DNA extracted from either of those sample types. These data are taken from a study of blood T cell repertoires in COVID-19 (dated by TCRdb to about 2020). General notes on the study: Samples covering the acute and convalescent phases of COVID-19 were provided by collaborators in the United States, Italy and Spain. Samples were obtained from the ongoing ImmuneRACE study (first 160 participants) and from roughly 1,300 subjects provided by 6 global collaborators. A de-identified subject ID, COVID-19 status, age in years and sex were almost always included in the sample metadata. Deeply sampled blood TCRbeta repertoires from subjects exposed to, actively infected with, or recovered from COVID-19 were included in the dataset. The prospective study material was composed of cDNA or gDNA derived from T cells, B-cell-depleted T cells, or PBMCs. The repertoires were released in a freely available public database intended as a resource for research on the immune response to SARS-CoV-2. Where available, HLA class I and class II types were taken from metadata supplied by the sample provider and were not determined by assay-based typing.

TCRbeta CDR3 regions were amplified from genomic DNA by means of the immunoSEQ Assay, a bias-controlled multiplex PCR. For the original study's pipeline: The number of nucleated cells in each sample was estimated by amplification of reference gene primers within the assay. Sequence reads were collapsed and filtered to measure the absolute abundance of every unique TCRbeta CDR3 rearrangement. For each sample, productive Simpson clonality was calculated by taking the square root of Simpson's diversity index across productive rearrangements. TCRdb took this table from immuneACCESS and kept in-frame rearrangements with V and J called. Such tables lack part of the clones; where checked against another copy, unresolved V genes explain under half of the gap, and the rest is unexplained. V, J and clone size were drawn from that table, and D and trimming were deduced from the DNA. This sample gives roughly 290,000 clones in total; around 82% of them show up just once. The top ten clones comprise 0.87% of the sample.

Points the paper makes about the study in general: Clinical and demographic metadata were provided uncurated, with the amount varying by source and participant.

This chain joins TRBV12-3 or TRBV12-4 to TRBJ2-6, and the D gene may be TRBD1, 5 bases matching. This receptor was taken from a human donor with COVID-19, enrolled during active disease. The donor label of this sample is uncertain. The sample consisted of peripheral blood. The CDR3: CASSSTGVLTF. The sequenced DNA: TGTGCCAGCAGTTCCACAGGTGTCCTGACTTTC.